This entry lists 8 T cell receptor beta chains sequenced from one sample in a study of T cells after yellow fever vaccination. TCRdb redid the calling of the 5' RACE reads with MiXCR, one entry per CDR3 protein. Here the sample spans 300,000 to 350,000 distinct CDR3 sequences, around 10% being singletons. Sequenced here: CD4+ T cells sorted from PBMCs, sampled 45 days after the yellow fever booster vaccination. These receptors came from a man aged 18 to 29 who received the YFV17D yellow fever vaccine.

The chain is built from TRBV12-3 or TRBV12-4 and TRBJ2-3, with D maybe TRBD2 (5 bases). Trimming took 4 bases from V and 4 from J, leaving 9 bases between them. This CDR3 region has 13 residues. The DNA for the CDR3 is TGTGCCAGCAGTTCGGGGATGTCAGATACGCAGTATTTT. Translated: CASSSGMSDTQYF.

The chain uses TRBV18 and TRBJ2-1; 9 bases fit TRBD1. Germline V gives CDR1 KGHSH, CDR2 LQKENI. J gave up 10 bases and V 8 bases, and 9 bases lay outside the gene matches. There are 13 residues in the CDR3. This chain's CDR3 is CASAAGTGQEQFF. DNA for the CDR3: TGTGCCAGCGCGGCCGGGACAGGGCAAGAGCAGTTCTTC.

This chain uses TRBV11-1 with TRBJ2-1, with D perhaps being TRBD1 or TRBD2 (5 bases each). CDR1 is SGHAT and CDR2 is FQDESV in the germline V gene (reference sequence). There are 14 residues in the CDR3. Trimming pared 4 bases from V and 8 bases from J, leaving 15 bases between. CDR3 loop: CASSWGRGRDEQFF. The CDR3 DNA sequence: TGTGCCAGCAGCTGGGGGAGAGGGCGGGATGAGCAGTTCTTC. Together with reference TRBV11-1 and TRBJ2-1, the CDR3 gives the full variable domain: EAEVAQSPRYKITEKSQAVAFWCDPISGHATLYWYRQILGQGPELLVQFQDESVVDDSQLPKDRFSAERLKGVDSTLKIQPAELGDSAMYLCASSWGRGRDEQFFGPGTRLTVL.

This clonotype appeared many times. This rearrangement joins TRBV20-1 to TRBJ1-2, with a possible D match to TRBD1 (6 bases). The germline V and J ends were trimmed by 6 bases and 0 bases, with 14 bases remaining between them. The germline V gene encodes CDR1 DFQATT and CDR2 SNEGSKA (reference sequence). CDR3 size: 14 residues. The CDR3 protein is CSAPQNRANYGYTF. Here the CDR3 DNA reads TGCAGTGCCCCTCAAAACAGGGCTAACTATGGCTACACCTTC.

This clonotype showed up just a few times. V is TRBV6-5 and J is TRBJ1-5; D remains ambiguous. Trimming removed 4 bases at V and 0 bases at J, with 13 bases between. The CDR3 length is 16 residues. Germline CDR1 and CDR2: MNHEY and SVGAGI. The CDR3 loop reads CASSSGRVYSNQPQHF. DNA of the CDR3: TGTGCCAGCAGTTCCGGACGGGTCTATAGCAATCAGCCCCAGCATTTT.

The V call is TRBV5-4, the J call TRBJ2-5, with 11 bases identical to TRBD1. The V segment lost 0 bases and the J segment 4 bases; nucleotides outside the gene matches: 5. Germline V gives CDR1 SGHNT, CDR2 YYREEE (reference sequence). This CDR3 has 16 residues. In nucleotides, the CDR3 is TGTGCCAGCAGCTTGGCCGGGACAGGGGGGTCAGAGACCCAGTACTTC. Residues: CASSLAGTGGSETQYF.

This clonotype has only a few counts. The rearrangement uses TRBV20-1 and TRBJ1-1; 10 bases are shared with TRBD1. Per germline, CDR1 DFQATT and CDR2 SNEGSKA (reference sequence). CDR3 length: 15 amino acids. V shed 6 bases and J 1 base; nucleotides not matched to a gene: 8. In DNA form, the CDR3 reads TGCAGTGCAATTGACAGGGGGCCGGGGAACACTGAAGCTTTCTTT. Translation gives CSAIDRGPGNTEAFF.

This clonotype has only a few counts. In DNA, the CDR3 is TGTGCCAGCAGCGGGGACAGGGGGAGATATGGCTACACCTTC. Translation gives CASSGDRGRYGYTF. The rearrangement joins TRBV6-6 to TRBJ1-2; 11 positions agree with TRBD1. The CDR3 has 14 residues. The trim removed 6 bases at V and 5 bases at J, leaving 5 bases unmatched. The V gene's germline CDR1 is MNHNY and CDR2 SVGAGI (reference sequence).